The 21 T cell receptor beta chains in this list originate from one sample, sequenced in a study of blood T cell repertoires in COVID-19. TCRdb keeps only in-frame clones here, not all; method: immunoSEQ multiplex PCR. The sample lists 150,000 or so clones, roughly 81% occurring once. The sequenced material came from peripheral blood. The receptors derive from a human donor with acute or convalescent COVID-19. The donor label of this sample is uncertain.

The chain joins TRBV6-4 to TRBJ2-1; weak D call: TRBD1 (6 bases). The length of the CDR3 is 15 residues. V was cut by 7 bases and J by 6 bases, with 19 bases left in between. Germline V CDR1 and CDR2: MRHNA, SNTAGT. CDR3 DNA: TGTGCCAGCACCCAGGGTTCGGGGACATCCAATGAGCAGTTCTTC. Translation: CASTQGSGTSNEQFF.

The J gene is TRBJ1-1, the V gene TRBV19; weak D call: TRBD1 (6 bases). The CDR3 loop spans 14 amino acids. The V end lost 4 bases, the J end lost 5 bases, and 14 bases lay between the germline ends. Germline CDR1 LNHDA, CDR2 SQIVND (reference sequence). This CDR3 reads CASSTRGGRTEAFF. CDR3 coding DNA: TGTGCCAGTAGTACCCGCGGGGGCCGAACTGAAGCTTTCTTT.

V usage is TRBV6-5 and J usage is TRBJ2-7; TRBD1 agrees at 7 bases. The CDR3 consists of 15 residues. With V trimmed by 4 bases and J by 5 bases, 11 bases remained unmatched. Germline lookup yields CDR1 MNHEY and CDR2 SVGAGI. The CDR3 coding sequence is TGTGCCAGCAGTTCGACAGGGAATACAGTCGACGAGCAGTACGTC. It codes for CASSSTGNTVDEQYV.

In DNA form, the CDR3 reads TGTGCCGTAGTCTCCGGGACAGTCACAGATACGCAGTATTTT. This codes for CAVVSGTVTDTQYF. This sequence joins TRBV2 and TRBJ2-3, with TRBD1 identical over 7 bases. CDR3 length: 14 amino acids. The V segment lost 11 bases and the J segment 2 bases; nucleotides outside the gene matches: 10. Germline CDR1 SNHLY, CDR2 FYNNEI.

The rearrangement links TRBV27 to TRBJ2-1; D is perhaps TRBD1 (8 bases). The CDR3 length is 15 residues. Germline V gives CDR1 MNHEY, CDR2 SMNVEV (reference sequence). With 7 bases removed from V and 7 bases from J, the gap between germline ends came to 20 bases. DNA for the CDR3: TGTGCCAGCACCCGGGGGGCAGGGGGCAGAAATGAGCAGTTCTTC. Protein: CASTRGAGGRNEQFF.

The chain uses TRBV7-2 and TRBJ1-2, with 12 bases that match TRBD1. Germline CDR1 and CDR2: SGHTA and FQGNSA. This CDR3 has 14 amino acids. The trim removed 5 bases at V and 6 bases at J, leaving 4 bases unmatched. CDR3 sequence reads: CASSLGTGGDGYTF. Written as DNA, the CDR3 is TGTGCCAGCAGCCTGGGGACAGGGGGCGATGGCTACACCTTC.

The chain recombines TRBV6-5 with TRBJ1-6, with 8 nucleotides matching TRBD1. V lost 5 bases, J lost 7 bases, and 7 bases stayed unmatched. The CDR3 is 15 amino acids. Germline V lookup: CDR1 MNHEY, CDR2 SVGAGI. CDR3 amino acids: CASSLGQGYNSPLHF. Here the CDR3 DNA reads TGTGCCAGCAGTCTCGGACAGGGTTACAATTCACCCCTCCACTTT.

The rearrangement links TRBV5-8 to TRBJ2-7; 9 nucleotides line up with TRBD1. The ends lost 2 bases at V and 9 bases at J; junction bases unmatched: 9. Germline V lookup: CDR1 SGHTS, CDR2 YDEGEE. The CDR3 spans 14 residues. CDR3 in DNA: TGTGCCAGCAGCTTCGGACAGGGGCGCCCGGGGCAGTACGTC. Translation gives CASSFGQGRPGQYV.

Written as DNA, the CDR3 is TGTGCCACCAGCAGAGATCTGACAGGCAATCAGCCCCAGCATTTT. This translates into CATSRDLTGNQPQHF. The gene calls are TRBV15 and TRBJ1-5; tentative D call: TRBD1 (5 bases). This CDR3 has 15 amino acids. Trimming removed 0 bases from V and 2 bases from J, with 8 bases in between. Germline values: CDR1 LNHNV, CDR2 YYDKDF (reference sequence).

The chain uses TRBV2 and TRBJ1-6; no reliable D call. Trimming removed 4 bases from V and 7 bases from J, with 5 bases in between. Germline values: CDR1 SNHLY, CDR2 FYNNEI. CDR3 length equals 12 residues. The CDR3 here is CASSVGNSPLHF. CDR3 in DNA: TGTGCCAGCAGTGTCGGGAATTCACCCCTCCACTTT.

CDR3 sequence (DNA): TGCGCCAGCAGCTTGGGAGCGGAATACAATGAGCAGTTCTTC. It codes for CASSLGAEYNEQFF. This chain uses TRBV5-1 with TRBJ2-1, with D possibly TRBD2 on 5 matching bases. Trimming took 0 bases from V and 4 from J, leaving 8 bases between them. The length of the CDR3 is 14 residues. Germline V gives CDR1 SGHRS, CDR2 YFSETQ.

The chain recombines TRBV19 with TRBJ1-2; D ambiguous. V lost 1 base and J 8 bases, leaving 14 bases between the germline ends. This CDR3 spans 14 amino acids. CDR1 is LNHDA, CDR2 SQIVND, per germline (reference sequence). The CDR3 loop is CASSIGWAGGGYTF. CDR3 nucleotides: TGTGCCAGTAGTATAGGTTGGGCCGGAGGAGGCTACACCTTC. The variable domain in full, with the rest retrieved from reference TRBV19 and TRBJ1-2, is DGGITQSPKYLFRKEGQNVTLSCEQNLNHDAMYWYRQDPGQGLRLIYYSQIVNDFQKGDIAEGYSVSREKKESFPLTVTSAQKNPTAFYLCASSIGWAGGGYTFGSGTRLTVV.

J is TRBJ2-7 and V is TRBV14; 8 positions match TRBD1. The CDR3 covers 20 residues. The V segment lost 3 bases and the J segment 0 bases; nucleotides outside the gene matches: 19. The germline CDR1 and CDR2 sequences are SGHDN and FVKESK. CDR3 nucleotide sequence: TGTGCCAGCAGCCACCTACTCCCTTCCGGGACAGGCTGGACCTCCTACGAGCAGTACTTC. The encoded protein is CASSHLLPSGTGWTSYEQYF. The complete variable domain, with remaining parts taken from reference TRBV14 and TRBJ2-7, reads EAGVTQFPSHSVIEKGQTVTLRCDPISGHDNLYWYRRVMGKEIKFLLHFVKESKQDESGMPNNRFLAERTGGTYSTLKVQPAELEDSGVYFCASSHLLPSGTGWTSYEQYFGPGTRLTVT.

The chain employs TRBV7-6 and TRBJ2-1; 7 bases align to TRBD2. The V segment lost 7 bases and the J segment 6 bases; nucleotides outside the gene matches: 12. Germline V gene data show CDR1 as SGHVS and CDR2 as FNYEAQ. The CDR3 extends over 15 amino acids. CDR3 in amino acids: CASTLGSGAVNEQFF. The CDR3 DNA sequence: TGTGCCAGCACCCTGGGGAGCGGGGCGGTCAATGAGCAGTTCTTC. The variable domain in full, completed from reference TRBV7-6 and TRBJ2-1, reads GAGVSQSPRYKVTKRGQDVALRCDPISGHVSLYWYRQALGQGPEFLTYFNYEAQQDKSGLPNDRFSAERPEGSISTLTIQRTEQRDSAMYRCASTLGSGAVNEQFFGPGTRLTVL.

The chain combines TRBV7-9 with TRBJ2-1; the D is unclear. The CDR3 covers 12 residues. The V end lost 3 bases, the J end lost 7 bases, and 7 bases lay between the germline ends. Germline assignment: CDR1 SEHNR and CDR2 FQNEAQ (reference sequence). This CDR3 is CASSFNRNEQFF. DNA for the CDR3: TGTGCCAGCAGCTTTAACCGGAATGAGCAGTTCTTC.

The chain recombines TRBV3-1 (or the pseudogene TRBV3-2) with TRBJ1-2; D is ambiguous. V was pared by 1 base and J by 5 bases, with 11 bases between. Germline values: CDR1 LGHDT, CDR2 YNNKEL (reference sequence). The CDR3 contains 14 residues. CDR3 protein: CASSQGGNGYGYTF. The CDR3 coding sequence is TGTGCCAGCAGCCAAGGAGGGAACGGATATGGCTACACCTTC.

The rearrangement joins TRBV6-1 to TRBJ1-2, with 9 positions matching TRBD1. Germline CDR1 reads MNHNS; CDR2 reads SASEGT. The CDR3 covers 13 residues. The trim removed 3 bases at V and 8 bases at J, leaving 4 bases unmatched. The CDR3 DNA sequence: TGTGCCAGCAGTGATGACAGGGGGAAAGGCTACACCTTC. Amino acid sequence: CASSDDRGKGYTF.

The chain uses TRBV7-6 and TRBJ2-7, with TRBD2 matching 13 bases. J lost 7 bases, V lost 4 bases, and 4 bases had no gene match. The length of the CDR3 is 14 residues. Germline values: CDR1 SGHVS, CDR2 FNYEAQ. CDR3 amino acids: CASSSPGLAGEQYF. CDR3 bases: TGTGCCAGCAGCTCCCCGGGACTAGCGGGGGAGCAGTACTTC. The full variable domain, rest sourced from reference TRBV7-6 and TRBJ2-7, is GAGVSQSPRYKVTKRGQDVALRCDPISGHVSLYWYRQALGQGPEFLTYFNYEAQQDKSGLPNDRFSAERPEGSISTLTIQRTEQRDSAMYRCASSSPGLAGEQYFGPGTRLTVT.

The chain is built from TRBV5-8 and TRBJ1-4; 7 bases match TRBD1. The CDR3 length is 15 residues. Germline CDR1 reads SGHTS; CDR2 reads YDEGEE. V shed 4 bases, J shed 7 bases, and the junction held 10 bases outside the gene matches. CDR3 in DNA: TGTGCCAGCAGCGGCAACAGGGGCCGAGGTGAAAAACTGTTTTTT. Protein product: CASSGNRGRGEKLFF.

V and J are TRBV2 and TRBJ1-1; D gene ambiguous. CDR1 and CDR2 from the germline V gene are SNHLY and FYNNEI. This CDR3 comprises 13 residues. V gave up 6 bases and J gave up 1 base, with 9 bases separating them. CDR3 region: CASSVLENTEAFF. The CDR3 DNA reads TGTGCCAGCAGCGTGCTAGAGAACACTGAAGCTTTCTTT.

The chain links TRBV19 to TRBJ2-2; 9 nucleotides line up with TRBD2. CDR3 length: 17 amino acids. With 7 bases clipped from V and 2 bases from J, the junction kept 11 bases outside the gene matches. CDR1 LNHDA and CDR2 SQIVND come from the germline V gene (reference sequence). The chain's CDR3 is CASKFRAGGQNTGELFF. CDR3 DNA sequence: TGTGCCAGTAAGTTCCGAGCGGGGGGCCAAAACACCGGGGAGCTGTTTTTT.